This T cell receptor beta chain emerged from a study of blood T cell repertoires in COVID-19. The Seattle site enrolled patients during active infection and followed them longitudinally. The V gene's germline CDR1 is LNHDA and CDR2 SQIVND (reference sequence). CDR3 size: 11 residues. V lost 7 bases and J lost 11, with 11 bases in between. The authors' processing: Amplified reference gene primers provided the basis for estimating nucleated cell counts. TCRdb's copy holds only in-frame clones and misses some; the assay was immunoSEQ multiplex PCR. Clone size and V and J calls were adopted from that table, with D and trimming inferred from the DNA. The data show about 130,000 clones, around nine tenths seen once.

The sequenced material came from peripheral blood. This chain uses TRBV19 with TRBJ1-4; D perhaps matches TRBD1 (5 bases). The receptor comes from a man in his fifties or sixties with COVID-19, enrolled during active disease. The chain's CDR3 is CASTMEGKLFF. The CDR3 region has the DNA TGTGCCAGTACTATGGAGGGGAAACTGTTTTTT. Full variable domain (missing parts from reference TRBV19 and TRBJ1-4): DGGITQSPKYLFRKEGQNVTLSCEQNLNHDAMYWYRQDPGQGLRLIYYSQIVNDFQKGDIAEGYSVSREKKESFPLTVTSAQKNPTAFYLCASTMEGKLFFGSGTQLSVL.